This T cell receptor beta chain was sequenced during a study of blood T cell repertoires in COVID-19. CDR1 is MRHNA and CDR2 is SNTAGT in the germline V gene. Trimming removed 2 bases at V and 7 bases at J, with 9 bases between. This CDR3 region has 14 residues. As processed by the authors: Amplification with reference gene primers provided the estimates of nucleated cell counts. Data came from immunoSEQ multiplex PCR; TCRdb stores just in-frame clones and leaves some out. That table is the source of V, J and clone size, and D and trimming were worked out from the DNA. The sample carries 95,000 to 110,000 clones, 84% recorded once.

Sequencing was carried out using peripheral blood. The sequence derives from a human donor in a cohort sampled during active COVID-19. This sequence joins TRBV6-4 and TRBJ1-6; perhaps TRBD1 as D (5 bases). The CDR3 coding sequence is TGTGCCAGCAGTGACGGGGCGCAGAATTCACCCCTCCACTTT. As protein: CASSDGAQNSPLHF.